This record covers a single TCR beta chain. The antigen it recognizes is unknown. Base qualities are missing; no much larger clone stands one base away. The High Capacity cDNA Reverse Transcription Kit was used to reverse transcribe all of the isolated RNA, meaning that expressed TCRB transcripts were what got sequenced. Naive, central memory and regulatory T cell samples underwent deep immunoSEQ sequencing, averaging around 3.9 million total reads per sample. Sorted cells were lysed in RLT buffer and RNA was extracted with DNase-treated RNeasy Micro or Mini kits, depending on cell number. To prevent cross-contamination, every cell subset was processed on its own, while patient and healthy donor samples were processed together. The immunoSEQ multiplex PCR was used to amplify TCRB sequences from cDNA, yielding 87-bp fragments that span the CDR3 region. Sequencing of the amplicons was done on the Illumina HiSeq platform. The original pipeline was this. PCR bias was corrected computationally using synthetic template baselines, and reads within Hamming distance 2 were collapsed, with unmergeable singletons discarded. Reads were aligned to IMGT to assign V, D and J genes, CDR3 length, and insertions or deletions at six rearrangement sites. Within each subset, clonotype counts were normalized to sorted cell number, and only after that were true diversity and Gini coefficients computed with the tcR R package. Repertoire sharing was quantified using the overlap coefficient calculated on TCRB nucleotide sequences. In TCRdb, the immuneACCESS table is reduced to in-frame sequences with V and J assigned. These tables do not hold every clone; where another copy was compared, an unresolved V gene accounts for under half, and the others remain unexplained. Clone size and the V and J calls come from that table; the DNA yielded D and trimming. This sample gives some 300,000 clones in total; 8% of them show up just once. Of the sample, roughly 0.94% is held by the ten largest clones.

This record comes from a study of beta chain features in type 1 diabetes (dated by TCRdb to the late 2010s). In terms of the full investigation: No differences in mean age, gender distribution, total cell number or subset yield were found between patients and healthy donors. A total of about 100,000,000 sorted cells were examined across all samples, and RNA yield correlated strongly with the number of cells per subset. The study compared the TCRB repertoires of sorted circulating CD4+ T cell subsets in recently diagnosed type 1 diabetes patients with those in matched healthy donors. Naive and central memory subsets were obtained from all 30 or so donors, but regulatory and stem cell-like memory subsets were isolated from only 8 patients and roughly 8 healthy donors.

From the germline V gene, CDR1 is SGHRS and CDR2 is YFSETQ. The CDR3, from cysteine to phenylalanine, totals 16 residues. Only the CDR3 region is kept as DNA, spanning 48 bases read in frame from base 1. Ends trimmed: V by 4 bases, J by 5 bases; bases unmatched to a gene: 9. Study-wide conclusions, independent of this receptor: Shorter templates might have been favored by PCR, but patient and control samples were amplified and corrected together, so both groups would have been affected equally by any skew. The naive, central memory and regulatory TCRB repertoires appeared to resemble one another more closely among patients than among healthy donors. Because the HLA sub-analyses included only small numbers of individuals, any influence of HLA type on TCRB rearrangement was left unresolved. Because cDNA rather than genomic DNA was sequenced, highly expressing activated cells could have been over-represented, although no difference in activation and CD3 levels was found between groups. At VDJ recombination sites, type 1 diabetes patients had fewer insertions and more deleted nucleotides, which implies abnormalities in thymic rearrangement. A moderate but significant shortening of TCRB CDR3 length was observed in type 1 diabetes patients in all four CD4+ subsets.

From each donor, a single peripheral blood sample of about 100 mL on average was drawn into heparinised tubes. A BD FACSAria II and a panel including CD45RO, CCR7, CD25, CD127, CD95 and CD27 were used to sort naive, central memory, regulatory and stem cell-like memory CD4+ T cells. Every sorted population had a purity above 98%. Right away, PBMCs were isolated by Lymphoprep density gradient centrifugation and were stained directly, with no culture step. So that batch effects would be minimized, each experiment stained and sorted samples in pairs, pairing one healthy donor with one patient. The sequence came from a woman aged 18 to 35 in good health. Sequencing was carried out using central memory CD4+ T cells from blood. This sequence uses TRBV5-1 and TRBJ2-3; 11 central nucleotides agree with TRBD2. The DNA sequence is TGCGCCAGCAGCCAGGGACTAGCGGTTCAGGGAGATACGCAGTATTTT. This yields the protein CASSQGLAVQGDTQYF. Joined to the reference TRBV5-1 and TRBJ2-3 proteins, this CDR3 gives the full variable domain: KAGVTQTPRYLIKTRGQQVTLSCSPISGHRSVSWYQQTPGQGLQFLFEYFSETQRNKGNFPGRFSGRQFSNSRSEMNVSTLELGDSALYLCASSQGLAVQGDTQYFGPGTRLTVL.